This TCR beta chain is drawn from a study of cytotoxic CD8 clonotypes in ibrutinib-treated CLL. Germline CDR1 and CDR2: MDHEN and SYDVKM. This CDR3 region has 13 residues. The V end was cut by 8 bases, the J end by 0 bases, with 9 bases between. Method: immunoSEQ multiplex PCR; TCRdb's copy keeps in-frame clones and lacks some. The data show 160,000 or so clones, roughly 88% seen once. This TCR was sampled from a human donor with chronic lymphocytic leukemia. J is TRBJ2-3 and V is TRBV28, with no clear D. Specimen: PBMCs, collected at disease progression, from a patient treated with ibrutinib. The DNA for the CDR3 is TGTGCCAGCGGGTCCCCTAGCACAGATACGCAGTATTTT. Encoded protein: CASGSPSTDTQYF.